This T cell receptor (beta chain) was sequenced in a study of T cell responses to AZD1222 COVID-19 vaccine. The CDR3 covers 12 residues. With 3 bases removed from V and 8 bases from J, the gap between germline ends came to 8 bases. Only in-frame clones appear in the TCRdb table, and some are missing; sequencing was by immunoSEQ multiplex PCR. The data hold around 160,000 clones, with roughly 94% observed a single time. Notes on this clone: The antigen is not known.

General study points: Sampled repertoires all dated from after the peak T cell response.

This specimen was peripheral blood, taken 28 days after the second AZD1222 dose. The V and J genes are TRBV12-3 or TRBV12-4 and TRBJ1-3, with a possible D match to TRBD1 (5 bases). This TCR derives from an adult who received the AZD1222 COVID-19 vaccine. This chain's CDR3 is CASSFSGDTIYF. The CDR3 DNA is TGTGCCAGCAGTTTTTCGGGGGACACCATATATTTT.